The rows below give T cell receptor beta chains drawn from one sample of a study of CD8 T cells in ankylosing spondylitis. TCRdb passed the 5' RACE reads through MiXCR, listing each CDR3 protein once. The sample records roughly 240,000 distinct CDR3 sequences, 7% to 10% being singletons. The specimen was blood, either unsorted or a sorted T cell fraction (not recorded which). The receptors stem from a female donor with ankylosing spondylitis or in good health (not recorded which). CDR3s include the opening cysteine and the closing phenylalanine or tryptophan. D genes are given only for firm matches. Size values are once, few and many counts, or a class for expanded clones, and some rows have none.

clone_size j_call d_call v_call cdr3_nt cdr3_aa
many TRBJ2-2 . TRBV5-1 TGCGCCAGCAGCTTGGCGACACAAACCGGGGAGCTGTTTTTT CASSLATQTGELFF
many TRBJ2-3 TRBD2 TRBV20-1 TGCAGTGCCGAAACTAGCGGGAGGGGAGATACGCAGTATTTT CSAETSGRGDTQYF
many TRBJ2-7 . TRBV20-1 TGCAGTGCTAGAGATGCAAGGCCCGGGACCCTCAGATTCGAGCAGTACTTC CSARDARPGTLRFEQYF
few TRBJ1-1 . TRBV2 TGTGCCAGCAGTGACCACCCCTGGGAGGGCCCCACTGAAGCTTTCTTT CASSDHPWEGPTEAFF
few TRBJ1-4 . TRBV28 TGTGCCAGCAGTTTATCTCCGGGGGCGTATGAAAAACTGTTTTTT CASSLSPGAYEKLFF
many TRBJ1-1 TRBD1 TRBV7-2 TGTGCCAGCAGCATAGACAGGGCTGCTGAAGCTTTCTTT CASSIDRAAEAFF
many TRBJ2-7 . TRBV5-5 TGTGCCAGCAGCTTGAGGGGAGGCTACGAGCAGTACTTC CASSLRGGYEQYF
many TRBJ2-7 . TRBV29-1 TGCAGCGTTGTTGGGGACGAGCAGTACTTC CSVVGDEQYF
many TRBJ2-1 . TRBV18 TGTGCCAGCTCACGACAGAACAATGAGCAGTTCTTC CASSRQNNEQFF
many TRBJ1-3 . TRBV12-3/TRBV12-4 TGTGCCAGCAGTTTAGCGCAGGGGTTCGAAAACACCATATATTTT CASSLAQGFENTIYF
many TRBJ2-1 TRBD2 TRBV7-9 TGTGCCAGCAGTTACCCGGGACTAGCCTACAATGAGCAGTTCTTC CASSYPGLAYNEQFF
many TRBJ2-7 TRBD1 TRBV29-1 TGCAGCGTCAAGCCAGGGGGTGCCTACGAGCAGTACTTC CSVKPGGAYEQYF
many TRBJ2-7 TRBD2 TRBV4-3 TGCGCCAGCAGCCAAGAGGCGCGGGAGGGAGAGCAGTACTTC CASSQEAREGEQYF
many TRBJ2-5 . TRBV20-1 TGCAGTGCTAGAGATGGAAAAGAGACCCAGTACTTC CSARDGKETQYF
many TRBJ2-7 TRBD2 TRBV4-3 TGCGCCAGCAGCCAAGGCGGGGGGGACGCGTACGAGCAGTACTTC CASSQGGGDAYEQYF
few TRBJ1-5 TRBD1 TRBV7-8 TGTGCCAGCAGCTTAGATGGCTGGACAGGGAATCAGCCCCAGCATTTT CASSLDGWTGNQPQHF
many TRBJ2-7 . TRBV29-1 TGCAGCGTTGGTGGAAGAACCGTCGAGCAGTACTTC CSVGGRTVEQYF
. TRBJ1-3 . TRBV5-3 TGTGCCAAATCTTGGGGATATTTT CAKSWGYF